This TCR beta chain was captured by sequencing in a study of blood T cells in healthy people across ages. Broader study findings: The fall in TCR beta diversity per million T cells was roughly linear with age.

It was with a sample-barcoded 5' primer and a J-beta primer mix that a second PCR of about 7 to 12 cycles was run. TCRdb called the 5' RACE reads again in MiXCR, with one record for every CDR3 protein. The sample records approximately 730,000 distinct CDR3 sequences, more than 40% being singletons. Germline CDR1 is LGHDT and CDR2 is YNNKEL (reference sequence). Trimming took 8 bases from V and 13 from J, leaving 18 bases between them. CDR3 length: 12 amino acids. This clonotype was found once. Its specificity is not known. The TCR was taken from a woman aged 60-70 years in good health. V usage is TRBV3-1 and J usage is TRBJ2-1; no clear D gene. Source material: blood. CDR3 residues: CASRTKQETQFF. The CDR3 DNA reads as TGTGCCAGCCGTACTAAACAAGAGACCCAGTTCTTC.